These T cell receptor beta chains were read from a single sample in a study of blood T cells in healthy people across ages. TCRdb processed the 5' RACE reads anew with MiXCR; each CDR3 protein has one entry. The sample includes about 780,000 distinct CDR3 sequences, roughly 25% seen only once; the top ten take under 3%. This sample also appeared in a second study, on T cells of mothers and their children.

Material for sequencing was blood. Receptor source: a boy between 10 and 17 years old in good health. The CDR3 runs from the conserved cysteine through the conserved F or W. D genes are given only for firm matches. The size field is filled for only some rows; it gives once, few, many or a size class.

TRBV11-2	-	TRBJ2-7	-	TGTGCCAGCAGCCCTGACGGGGCGGGCGAGCAGTACTTC	CASSPDGAGEQYF
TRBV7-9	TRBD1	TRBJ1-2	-	TGTGCCAGCAGCTTAGTCCCGGGACAGGGGGTTGCTGGCTACACCTTC	CASSLVPGQGVAGYTF
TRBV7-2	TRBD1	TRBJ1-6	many	TGTGCCAGCAGCTTAGGACAGGGGTATAATTCACCCCTCCACTTT	CASSLGQGYNSPLHF
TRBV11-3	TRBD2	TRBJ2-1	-	TGTGCCAGCAGCGGCGGGGGGGCCAGGGGTGAGCAGTTCTTC	CASSGGGARGEQFF
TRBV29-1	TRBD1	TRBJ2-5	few	TGCAGCGGACGAACGGAACAGGGGGCGGGAGAGACCCAGTACTTC	CSGRTEQGAGETQYF
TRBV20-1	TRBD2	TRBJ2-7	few	TGCAGTGCTATTAGCGGGGGGGACTCCTACGAGCAGTACTTC	CSAISGGDSYEQYF
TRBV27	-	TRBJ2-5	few	TGTGCCAGCGCTATCGGGCCCCAAGAGACTCAGTACTTC	CASAIGPQETQYF
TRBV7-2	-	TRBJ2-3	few	TGTGCCAGCGGCCCTTGGGCAGGGGAAAATACGCAGTATTTT	CASGPWAGENTQYF
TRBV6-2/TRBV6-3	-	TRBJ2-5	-	TGTGCCAGCACTCAGACGGCAGCCCAAGTTGAGCAGTACTTC	CASTQTAAQVEQYF
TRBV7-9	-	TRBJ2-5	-	TGTGCCAGCAGCTTAGCGGGGGCCCCGCCGGAGACCCAGTACTTC	CASSLAGAPPETQYF
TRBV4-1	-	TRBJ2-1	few	TGCGCCAGCAGCCAAGAGGACTCCGGCCTGCCCAGGAACAATGAGCAGTTCTTC	CASSQEDSGLPRNNEQFF
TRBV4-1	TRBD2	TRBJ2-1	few	TGCGCCAGCAGCCAAGGCAGCGGGGGGAGCTCCTACAATGAGCAGTTCTTC	CASSQGSGGSSYNEQFF
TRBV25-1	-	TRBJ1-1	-	TGTGCCAGCAGTGAATCAGGGGCCCTGAACACTGAAGCTTTCTTT	CASSESGALNTEAFF
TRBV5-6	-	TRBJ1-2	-	TGTGCCAGCAGCAGGATAACAACCGGGACATGGGCATATTATGGCTACACCTTC	CASSRITTGTWAYYGYTF
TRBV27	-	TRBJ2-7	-	TGTGCCAGCCGGGACATATCCTCCGAGCAGTACTTC	CASRDISSEQYF
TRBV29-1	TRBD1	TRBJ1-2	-	TGCAGCGTCCCGGGCCAGGGGGCTTATGGCTACACCTTC	CSVPGQGAYGYTF
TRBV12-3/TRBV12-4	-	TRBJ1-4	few	TGTGCCAGCAGTTTTGGGGGGTTAGAAAAACTGTTTTTT	CASSFGGLEKLFF
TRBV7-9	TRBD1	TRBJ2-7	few	TGTGCCAGTAGCCCTACGCCGGGACAGGGAACTTACGAGCAGTACTTC	CASSPTPGQGTYEQYF
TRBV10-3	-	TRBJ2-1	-	TGTGCCATCAGTGAAAGGGATCTAGTAGAATCCTACAATGAGCAGTTCTTC	CAISERDLVESYNEQFF
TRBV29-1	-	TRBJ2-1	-	TGCAGCGTTGTGACCGCGTCCAGGAATGAGCAGTTCTTC	CSVVTASRNEQFF
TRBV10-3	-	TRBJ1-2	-	TGTGCCATCAGTGATAACTTTGGACAGCCTAACTATGGCTACACCTTC	CAISDNFGQPNYGYTF
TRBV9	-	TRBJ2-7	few	TGTGCCAGCAGCGTTGGACAGACCTCCTACGAGCAGTACTTC	CASSVGQTSYEQYF
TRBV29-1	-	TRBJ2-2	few	TGCAGCGTTGAGGGCAGGGCTAACACCGGGGAGCTGTTTTTT	CSVEGRANTGELFF
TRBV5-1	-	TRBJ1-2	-	TGCGCCAGCAGCCTCAAGGGCTACACCTTC	CASSLKGYTF
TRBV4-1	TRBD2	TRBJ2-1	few	TGCGCCAGCAGCCAGGGGCCAGCTGGACTAGCCGACCATGAGCAGTTCTTC	CASSQGPAGLADHEQFF
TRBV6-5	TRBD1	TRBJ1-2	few	TGTGCCAGCAGTCCCGCTCAGGGGGCCTATGGCTACACCTTC	CASSPAQGAYGYTF
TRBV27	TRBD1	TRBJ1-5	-	TGTGCCAGCAGTTCCTCCTCCGGGACAGATCAGCCCCAGCATTTT	CASSSSSGTDQPQHF
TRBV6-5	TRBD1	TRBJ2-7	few	TGTGCCAGCAGTTACGCCCGGACAGGGGCCTACGAGCAGTACTTC	CASSYARTGAYEQYF
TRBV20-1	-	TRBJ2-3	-	TGCAGTGCTCCTCTCGGAACAGATACGCAGTATTTT	CSAPLGTDTQYF
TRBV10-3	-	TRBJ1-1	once	TGTGCCATCAGTGACCACAGTCGGGGGACTGAAGCTTTCTTT	CAISDHSRGTEAFF
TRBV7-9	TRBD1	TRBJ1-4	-	TGTGCCAGCAGCCTCTCTCCGGACAGGGGGCCGTCTAGTGAAAAACTGTTTTTT	CASSLSPDRGPSSEKLFF
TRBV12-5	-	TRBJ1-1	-	TGTGCTAGCGCCTCCAGGGGATCTGAAGCTTTCTTT	CASASRGSEAFF
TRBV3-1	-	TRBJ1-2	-	TGTGCCAGCAGTGCTGGGAACACCCAATACACCTTC	CASSAGNTQYTF
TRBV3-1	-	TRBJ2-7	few	TGTGCCAGCAGCCAAGGAATCAGCGGCGAGCAGTACTTC	CASSQGISGEQYF
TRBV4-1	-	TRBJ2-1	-	TGCGCCAGCAGCCAAGGGCAGGCCAGGGGTCTCTACAATGAGCAGTTCTTC	CASSQGQARGLYNEQFF
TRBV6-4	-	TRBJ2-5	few	TGTGCCAGCAGTGACTCGTACGAGACCCAGTACTTC	CASSDSYETQYF
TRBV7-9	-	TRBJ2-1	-	TGTGCCAGCAGCTCTCGAGGGGGGTATGAGCAGTTCTTC	CASSSRGGYEQFF
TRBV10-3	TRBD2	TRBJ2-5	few	TGTGCCATCAGTGAGAAGCGGGGGGGCTTGGAGACCCAGGACTTC	CAISEKRGGLETQDF
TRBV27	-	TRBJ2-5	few	TGTGCCAGCAGTTCACGTTGGCAAGAGACCCAGTACTTC	CASSSRWQETQYF
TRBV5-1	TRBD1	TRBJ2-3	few	TGCGCCAGCAGCCCGGACAGGGGTAATGCAGATACGCAGTATTTT	CASSPDRGNADTQYF
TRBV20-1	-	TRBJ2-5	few	TGCAGTGCTACGCCCTCGGAGACCCAGTACTTC	CSATPSETQYF
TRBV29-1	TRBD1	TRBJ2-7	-	TGCAGCGTTGCTGGGACAGGGGAATACGAGCAGTACTTC	CSVAGTGEYEQYF
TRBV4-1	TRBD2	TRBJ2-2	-	TGCGCCAGCAGCCAAGGGGCCCTAGCGGGGGAACTGAACACCGGGGAGCTGTTTTTT	CASSQGALAGELNTGELFF
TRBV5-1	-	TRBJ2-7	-	TGCGCCAGCAGCTTCACAGGTGTCCACGAGCAGTACTTC	CASSFTGVHEQYF
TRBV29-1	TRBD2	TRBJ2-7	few	TGCAGCGTTGATATCGGGGGGGACGAGCAGTACTTC	CSVDIGGDEQYF
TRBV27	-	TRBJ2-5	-	TGTGCCAGCAGTTTTGGATACCAAGAGACCCAGTACTTC	CASSFGYQETQYF
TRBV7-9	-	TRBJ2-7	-	TGTGCCAGCACCCGTGTTCGCGAGGACGAGCAGTACTTC	CASTRVREDEQYF
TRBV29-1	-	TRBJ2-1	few	TGCAGCGTTGAGCTAATCGACAGGTACAATGAGCAGTTCTTC	CSVELIDRYNEQFF
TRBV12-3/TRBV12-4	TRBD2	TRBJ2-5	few	TGTGCCAGCAGTTTCGGGCTAGCGGGGAACTTCCAAGAGACCCAGTACTTC	CASSFGLAGNFQETQYF
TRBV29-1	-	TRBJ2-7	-	TGCAGCGTTGTTGGGGGGGCGAGTGGCGAGCAGTACTTC	CSVVGGASGEQYF
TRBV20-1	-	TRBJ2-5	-	TGCAGTGCTAGAGATCAGGGTAGATTAGAGGAGACCCAGTACTTC	CSARDQGRLEETQYF